The 23 T cell receptor beta chains in this list originate from one sample, sequenced in a study of blood T cell repertoires in COVID-19. This table comes from immunoSEQ multiplex PCR, and its TCRdb copy is limited to in-frame clones, with some not included. This sample carries approximately 300,000 clones, around 90% of them seen once, and the ten largest clones take more than 2%. The sequenced sample consisted of peripheral blood. The receptors derive from a man aged 18-30 years with active or convalescent COVID-19.

This chain connects TRBV30 to TRBJ1-4; the match to TRBD1 covers 7 bases. The CDR3 extends over 15 amino acids. In germline, CDR1 is GTSNPN, CDR2 SVGIG (reference sequence). V was pared by 2 bases and J by 7 bases, with 10 bases of the junction left unmatched. CDR3 bases: TGTGCCTGGAGTCCCCGGGACAGTTGTTGTGAAAAACTGTTTTTT. It codes for CAWSPRDSCCEKLFF.

This clone appeared once. V is TRBV9 and J is TRBJ1-4; D possibly corresponds to TRBD1 (6 bases). CDR1 is SGDLS, CDR2 YYNGEE, per germline. V shed 3 bases and J shed 7 bases, with 13 bases lying between them. This CDR3 region has 14 residues. The CDR3 DNA sequence: TGTGCCAGCAGCGGGGGGCAGGAGTTTGAAAAACTGTTTTTT. Amino acid sequence: CASSGGQEFEKLFF.

This clone is a singleton in its sample. The chain has TRBV13 and TRBJ1-1; TRBD1 matches 7 bases. After removal of 4 bases from V and 4 bases from J, the junction contained 9 bases not matched to a gene. This CDR3 has 15 residues. Germline CDR1 PRHDT, CDR2 FYEKMQ (reference sequence). In DNA, the CDR3 is TGTGCCAGCAGCTATCCACAGGGGACTCTCACTGAAGCTTTCTTT. Encoded protein: CASSYPQGTLTEAFF.

The rearrangement links TRBV7-3 to TRBJ2-1; 7 bases are a match to TRBD2. Germline assignment: CDR1 SGHTA and CDR2 FQGTGA. Trimming cost V 0 bases and J 6 bases; bases outside gene matches: 8. CDR3 length: 16 amino acids. The CDR3 is CASSLTRLAAGNEQFF. The CDR3 DNA reads TGTGCCAGCAGCTTAACCCGGCTAGCGGCGGGCAATGAGCAGTTCTTC.

V gene TRBV7-8 combines with J gene TRBJ1-1; D gene ambiguous. Trimming cost V 0 bases and J 1 base, with 9 bases left between them. The CDR3 runs 15 residues. Germline V lookup: CDR1 SGHVS, CDR2 FQNEAQ. The CDR3 here is CASSLATDQNTEAFF. Here the CDR3 DNA reads TGTGCCAGCAGCTTAGCGACTGATCAGAACACTGAAGCTTTCTTT.

This chain connects TRBV13 to TRBJ1-1; weak D call: TRBD1 (5 bases). Looked up from germline, CDR1 is PRHDT and CDR2 is FYEKMQ (reference sequence). The CDR3 consists of 15 residues. The V end lost 6 bases, the J end lost 0 bases, and 14 bases lay between the germline ends. The CDR3 reads CASRQRGGMNTEAFF. The CDR3, as DNA: TGTGCCAGCAGGCAAAGGGGTGGCATGAACACTGAAGCTTTCTTT. The whole variable domain, filled in from reference TRBV13 and TRBJ1-1, reads AAGVIQSPRHLIKEKRETATLKCYPIPRHDTVYWYQQGPGQDPQFLISFYEKMQSDKGSIPDRFSAQQFSDYHSELNMSSLELGDSALYFCASRQRGGMNTEAFFGQGTRLTVV.

V and J are TRBV19 and TRBJ2-2; weak D call: TRBD2 (5 bases). This CDR3 has 14 amino acids. Germline V gives CDR1 LNHDA, CDR2 SQIVND (reference sequence). Trimming cost V 8 bases and J 0 bases, with 10 bases left between them. The CDR3 protein is CASRTGTNTGELFF. The CDR3 region has the DNA TGTGCCAGTCGAACCGGGACGAACACCGGGGAGCTGTTTTTT.

V usage is TRBV5-5 and J usage is TRBJ2-7; TRBD2 is a possible D gene (8 bases). Looked up from germline, CDR1 is SGHKS and CDR2 is YYEKEE (reference sequence). The CDR3 is 16 residues long. V was clipped by 4 bases and J by 3 bases, with 20 bases between them. The CDR3 coding sequence is TGTGCCAGCAGCCGAAGACAGGGACTAGAGCTCTACGAGCAGTACTTC. This sequence encodes CASSRRQGLELYEQYF.

The chain combines TRBV19 with TRBJ2-7; 7 bases are shared with TRBD1. J gave up 0 bases and V 4 bases, and 3 bases lay outside the gene matches. CDR1 is LNHDA and CDR2 is SQIVND in the germline V gene (reference sequence). This CDR3 region has 14 residues. CDR3 protein: CASSRDRNSYEQYF. CDR3 nucleotide sequence: TGTGCCAGTAGTAGGGACAGAAACTCCTACGAGCAGTACTTC.

This chain links TRBV6-5 with TRBJ2-1, with TRBD2 as a possible D gene (5 bases). V lost 2 bases and J lost 0, with 5 bases in between. The CDR3 sequence is 14 residues long. In germline, CDR1 is MNHEY, CDR2 SVGAGI. CDR3 in DNA: TGTGCCAGCAGTTACGCGGGCTCCTACAATGAGCAGTTCTTC. Translation gives CASSYAGSYNEQFF.

The chain has TRBV18 and TRBJ2-4; maybe TRBD2 (6 bases). The CDR3 loop spans 17 amino acids. Germline V CDR1 and CDR2: KGHSH, LQKENI. V was shortened by 4 bases and J by 5 bases, with 21 bases between the two germline ends. The CDR3 DNA follows: TGTGCCAGCTCACAGCGATCCGGAGGGTTGTTCCAAAACATTCAGTACTTC. The encoded protein is CASSQRSGGLFQNIQYF.

The rearrangement joins TRBV18 to TRBJ2-1; TRBD2 matches 9 bases. Trimming at V came to 2 bases and at J to 4 bases, leaving 3 bases not matched to a gene. This CDR3 spans 15 amino acids. The V gene's germline CDR1 is KGHSH and CDR2 LQKENI. CDR3: CASSPRTSEYNEQFF. As DNA, the CDR3 is TGTGCCAGCTCACCAAGGACTAGCGAGTACAATGAGCAGTTCTTC.

The chain combines TRBV28 with TRBJ2-5, with 7 bases that match TRBD1. Germline lookup yields CDR1 MDHEN and CDR2 SYDVKM. This CDR3 has 14 residues. Trimming cost V 6 bases and J 7 bases; bases outside gene matches: 11. The CDR3 spells CASSRDSPEGTQYF. CDR3 in DNA: TGTGCCAGCAGCCGGGACAGCCCAGAGGGGACCCAGTACTTC.

V gene TRBV19 combines with J gene TRBJ1-2; a possible D gene is TRBD1 (5 bases). The CDR3 totals 13 residues. Trimming removed 3 bases from V and 8 bases from J, with 13 bases in between. Germline CDR1 and CDR2: LNHDA and SQIVND (reference sequence). CDR3 region: CASSIARVGGYTF. CDR3 nucleotide sequence: TGTGCCAGTAGTATTGCCAGGGTAGGCGGCTACACCTTC.

This rearrangement joins TRBV7-9 to TRBJ1-4, with no clear D. The germline CDR1 and CDR2 sequences are SEHNR and FQNEAQ (reference sequence). The length of the CDR3 is 14 residues. V was cut by 1 base and J by 7 bases, with 10 bases left in between. The CDR3 nucleotides are TGTGCCAGCAGCTTAGAGGGAAGCGGTGAAAAACTGTTTTTT. This sequence encodes CASSLEGSGEKLFF.

This clone was seen a single time. V usage is TRBV6-5 and J usage is TRBJ1-2, with 9 bases aligning to TRBD1. Germline V gene lookup returns CDR1 MNHEY and CDR2 SVGAGI. With V trimmed by 6 bases and J by 4 bases, 6 bases remained unmatched. The length of the CDR3 is 14 residues. The CDR3 protein is CASRTRQGGYGYTF. Written as DNA, the CDR3 is TGTGCCAGCAGGACTCGACAGGGGGGCTATGGCTACACCTTC.

This sequence joins TRBV4-1 and TRBJ2-7, with D uncertain. Germline V gene data show CDR1 as MGHRA and CDR2 as YSYEKL. The CDR3 loop spans 13 amino acids. V lost 1 base and J 4 bases, leaving 8 bases between the germline ends. CDR3 in amino acids: CASSQVEAYEQYF. CDR3 nucleotides: TGCGCCAGCAGCCAAGTGGAAGCGTACGAGCAGTACTTC.

This chain connects TRBV7-8 to TRBJ1-1, with 8 bases matching TRBD1. Germline CDR1 SGHVS, CDR2 FQNEAQ. The CDR3 length is 14 residues. The junction had 4 bases not matched to a gene; V was cut back by 4 bases and J by 3 bases. CDR3 region: CASSSRQGYTEAFF. CDR3 nucleotides: TGTGCCAGCAGCTCCCGACAGGGGTACACTGAAGCTTTCTTT.

The rearrangement uses TRBV7-2 and TRBJ2-2; the D gene is possibly TRBD1 (5 bases). Trimming left V 5 bases short and J 6 bases short, with 13 bases between. In germline, CDR1 is SGHTA, CDR2 FQGNSA. This CDR3 spans 14 amino acids. The DNA of the CDR3 is TGTGCCAGCAGCGCCCGACAGTTTTCCGGGGAGCTGTTTTTT. Protein product: CASSARQFSGELFF.

The chain carries TRBV10-3 and TRBJ2-3, with 10 nucleotides matching TRBD2. CDR3 length: 16 residues. CDR1 is ENHRY, CDR2 SYGVKD, per germline. V was clipped by 6 bases and J by 2 bases; unmatched bases: 8. The CDR3 loop reads CAIRNPGTSDTDTQYF. Written as DNA, the CDR3 is TGTGCCATCAGGAATCCCGGGACTAGCGACACAGATACGCAGTATTTT.

This clone was observed a few times. The gene calls are TRBV7-6 and TRBJ1-1, with D possibly matching TRBD1 (5 bases). The length of the CDR3 is 15 residues. The germline CDR1 and CDR2 sequences are SGHVS and FNYEAQ. V lost 1 base and J lost 10, with 19 bases in between. The DNA for the CDR3 is TGTGCCAGCAGCTTAGTCGTCGGGACTCCGGAGGGAGCTTTCTTT. Translating it yields CASSLVVGTPEGAFF. The variable domain in full, with the rest retrieved from reference TRBV7-6 and TRBJ1-1, is GAGVSQSPRYKVTKRGQDVALRCDPISGHVSLYWYRQALGQGPEFLTYFNYEAQQDKSGLPNDRFSAERPEGSISTLTIQRTEQRDSAMYRCASSLVVGTPEGAFFGQGTRLTVV.

The chain couples TRBV9 to TRBJ2-2; a possible D gene is TRBD2 (5 bases). The V end lost 3 bases, the J end lost 6 bases, and 18 bases lay between the germline ends. The CDR3 length is 16 residues. Germline CDR1 reads SGDLS; CDR2 reads YYNGEE. The CDR3 protein is CASSAPERGFAGELFF. In nucleotides, the CDR3 is TGTGCCAGCAGCGCACCAGAGCGAGGGTTCGCCGGGGAGCTGTTTTTT. Combining the CDR3 with reference TRBV9 and TRBJ2-2 gives the whole variable domain DSGVTQTPKHLITATGQRVTLRCSPRSGDLSVYWYQQSLDQGLQFLIQYYNGEERAKGNILERFSAQQFPDLHSELNLSSLELGDSALYFCASSAPERGFAGELFFGEGSRLTVL.

The chain carries TRBV19 and TRBJ2-7; tentative D call: TRBD2 (7 bases). The V end lost 3 bases, the J end lost 7 bases, and 19 bases lay between the germline ends. The CDR3 is 15 residues long. Germline CDR1 reads LNHDA; CDR2 reads SQIVND (reference sequence). The CDR3 nucleotides are TGTGCCAGTAGTATGGACGGCCCCAGGGGAGGGGAGCAGTACTTC. Translated, it gives CASSMDGPRGGEQYF. Supplemented by reference TRBV19 and TRBJ2-7, the full variable domain reads DGGITQSPKYLFRKEGQNVTLSCEQNLNHDAMYWYRQDPGQGLRLIYYSQIVNDFQKGDIAEGYSVSREKKESFPLTVTSAQKNPTAFYLCASSMDGPRGGEQYFGPGTRLTVT.